One sample yielded the 9 T cell receptor beta chains listed below, sequenced in a study of OX40 agonist ivuxolimab in advanced cancers. Using immunoSEQ multiplex PCR, the repertoire was profiled, and TCRdb retains in-frame clones only, with some absent. The sample comprises 65,000 to 100,000 clones, more than 85% of which are singletons, and approximately 7.7% rests with the top ten. Sequenced material: CD4+ or CD8+ T cells sorted from blood, taken in a trial of the OX40 agonist ivuxolimab. Receptor source: an adult with an advanced solid tumor such as melanoma, head and neck, liver or kidney cancer.

This clone was detected only once. The CDR3 is CASSLLASTDTQYF. The CDR3 region has the DNA TGTGCCAGCAGCCTACTTGCTAGCACAGATACGCAGTATTTT. This rearrangement joins TRBV28 to TRBJ2-3, with D unresolved. V gave up 6 bases and J gave up 0 bases, with 10 bases separating them. Per germline, CDR1 MDHEN and CDR2 SYDVKM. The CDR3 has 14 amino acids.

This clone was seen only once. This sequence joins TRBV5-1 and TRBJ1-4, with 9 bases fitting TRBD1. CDR3 length equals 15 residues. V lost 0 bases, J lost 8 bases, and 5 bases stayed unmatched. The germline V gene encodes CDR1 SGHRS and CDR2 YFSETQ. CDR3 nucleotides: TGCGCCAGCAGCTTGGGGGGACAGGGATTCGAAAAACTGTTTTTT. It specifies CASSLGGQGFEKLFF.

The DNA of the CDR3 is TGCGCCAGCAGGGTCACAGGGGGCACCGGGGAGCTGTTTTTT. Protein: CASRVTGGTGELFF. The chain employs TRBV5-1 and TRBJ2-2; 8 bases line up with TRBD1. Trimming at V came to 5 bases and at J to 4 bases, leaving 4 bases not matched to a gene. This CDR3 contains 14 residues. CDR1 is SGHRS and CDR2 is YFSETQ in the germline V gene.

The rearrangement uses TRBV5-1 and TRBJ2-2; the D is unclear. The CDR3 loop spans 14 amino acids. Germline values: CDR1 SGHRS, CDR2 YFSETQ. V was trimmed by 0 bases and J by 6 bases, leaving 9 bases between them. DNA of the CDR3: TGCGCCAGCAGCTTGGAGTACGGAGCCGGGGAGCTGTTTTTT. As protein: CASSLEYGAGELFF.

This rearrangement joins TRBV25-1 to TRBJ2-1; 12 bases are shared with TRBD2. In germline, CDR1 is MGHDK, CDR2 SYGVNS. V dropped 7 bases and J dropped 2; count of bases not matched to a gene: 9. CDR3 length: 17 residues. The CDR3 loop is CASTGLAGPAAYNEQFF. The CDR3 DNA sequence: TGTGCCAGCACAGGACTAGCGGGACCGGCGGCCTACAATGAGCAGTTCTTC.

The V call is TRBV29-1, the J call TRBJ2-7; 10 bases match TRBD1. The V gene's germline CDR1 is SQVTM and CDR2 ANQGSEA. Trimming removed 4 bases from V and 10 bases from J; junction bases left unmatched: 10. This CDR3 is built from 13 residues. CDR3 nucleotides: TGCAGCGTTGGGGGACAGGGGTCTTCGTTACAGTACTTC. Protein product: CSVGGQGSSLQYF.

The CDR3 region is CASRWEQGSYNEQFF. CDR3 DNA sequence: TGTGCCAGCAGATGGGAGCAAGGCTCCTACAATGAGCAGTTCTTC. The V and J genes are TRBV2 and TRBJ2-1; a weak D match, TRBD2 (5 bases). The CDR3 loop spans 15 amino acids. CDR1 is SNHLY and CDR2 is FYNNEI in the germline V gene. V lost 6 bases, J lost 0 bases, and 12 bases lay in between. Based on the CDR3 plus reference TRBV2 and TRBJ2-1, the full variable domain is EPEVTQTPSHQVTQMGQEVILRCVPISNHLYFYWYRQILGQKVEFLVSFYNNEISEKSEIFDDQFSVERPDGSNFTLKIRSTKLEDSAMYFCASRWEQGSYNEQFFGPGTRLTVL.

This chain joins TRBV18 and TRBJ1-1; D unclear. The V end was cut by 3 bases, the J end by 0 bases, with 8 bases between. The germline V gene encodes CDR1 KGHSH and CDR2 LQKENI. The CDR3 totals 14 residues. The CDR3 region is CASSPLIVNTEAFF. In DNA, the CDR3 is TGTGCCAGCTCACCCCTCATAGTGAACACTGAAGCTTTCTTT. Full variable domain (missing parts from reference TRBV18 and TRBJ1-1): NAGVMQNPRHLVRRRGQEARLRCSPMKGHSHVYWYRQLPEEGLKFMVYLQKENIIDESGMPKERFSAEFPKEGPSILRIQQVVRGDSAAYFCASSPLIVNTEAFFGQGTRLTVV.

V usage is TRBV7-9 and J usage is TRBJ2-1, with a tentative D call TRBD2 (5 bases). CDR3 length: 12 residues. The germline V and J ends were trimmed by 4 bases and 10 bases, with 11 bases remaining between them. Germline CDR1 SEHNR, CDR2 FQNEAQ (reference sequence). The CDR3, as DNA: TGTGCCAGCAGCTCAATAGCGAGAGAGCAGTTCTTC. Amino acids: CASSSIAREQFF.